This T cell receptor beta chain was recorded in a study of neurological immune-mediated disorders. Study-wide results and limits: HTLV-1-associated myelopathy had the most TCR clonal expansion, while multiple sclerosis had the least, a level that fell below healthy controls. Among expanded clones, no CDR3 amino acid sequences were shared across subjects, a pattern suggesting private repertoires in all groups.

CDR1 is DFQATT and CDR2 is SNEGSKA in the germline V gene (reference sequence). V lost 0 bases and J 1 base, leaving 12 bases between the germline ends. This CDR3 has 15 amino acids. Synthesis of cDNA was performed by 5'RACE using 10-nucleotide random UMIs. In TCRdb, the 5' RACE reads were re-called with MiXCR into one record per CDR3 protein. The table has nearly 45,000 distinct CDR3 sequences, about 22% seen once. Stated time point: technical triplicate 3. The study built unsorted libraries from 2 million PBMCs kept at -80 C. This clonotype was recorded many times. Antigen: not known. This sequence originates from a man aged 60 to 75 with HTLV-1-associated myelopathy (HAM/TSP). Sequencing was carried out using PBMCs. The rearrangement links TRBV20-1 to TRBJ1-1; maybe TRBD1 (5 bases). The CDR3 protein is CSARDRRGPNTEAFF. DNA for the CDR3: TGCAGTGCTAGAGACCGCCGGGGACCGAACACTGAAGCTTTCTTT.